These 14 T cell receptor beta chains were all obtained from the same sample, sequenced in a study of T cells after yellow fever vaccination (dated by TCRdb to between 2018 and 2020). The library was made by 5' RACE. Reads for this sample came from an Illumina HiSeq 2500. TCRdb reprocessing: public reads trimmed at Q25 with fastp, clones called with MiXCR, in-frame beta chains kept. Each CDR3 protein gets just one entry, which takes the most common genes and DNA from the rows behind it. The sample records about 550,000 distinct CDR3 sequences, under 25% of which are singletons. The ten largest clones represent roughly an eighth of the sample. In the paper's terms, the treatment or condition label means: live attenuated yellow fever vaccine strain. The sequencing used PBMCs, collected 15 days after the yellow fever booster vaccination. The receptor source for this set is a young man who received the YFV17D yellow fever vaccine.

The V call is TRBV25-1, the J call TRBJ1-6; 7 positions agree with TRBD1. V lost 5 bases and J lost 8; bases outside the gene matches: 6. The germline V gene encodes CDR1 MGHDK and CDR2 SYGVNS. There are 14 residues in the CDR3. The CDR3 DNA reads TGTGCCAGCAGTCAGACAGGGTTTCATTCACCCCTCCACTTT. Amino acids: CASSQTGFHSPLHF.

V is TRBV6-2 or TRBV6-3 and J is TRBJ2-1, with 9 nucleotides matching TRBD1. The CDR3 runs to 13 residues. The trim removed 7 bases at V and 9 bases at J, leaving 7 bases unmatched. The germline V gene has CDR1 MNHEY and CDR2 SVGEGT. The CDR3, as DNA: TGTGCCAGCACCTTACAGGGGGCGCGTGAGCAGTTCTTC. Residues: CASTLQGAREQFF.

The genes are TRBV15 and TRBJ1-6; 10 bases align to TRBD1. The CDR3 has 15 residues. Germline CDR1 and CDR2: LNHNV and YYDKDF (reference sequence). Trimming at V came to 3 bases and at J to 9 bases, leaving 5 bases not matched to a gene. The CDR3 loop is CATSRGGDRGSPLHF. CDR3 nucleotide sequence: TGTGCCACCAGCAGGGGGGGGGACAGGGGTTCACCCCTCCACTTT.

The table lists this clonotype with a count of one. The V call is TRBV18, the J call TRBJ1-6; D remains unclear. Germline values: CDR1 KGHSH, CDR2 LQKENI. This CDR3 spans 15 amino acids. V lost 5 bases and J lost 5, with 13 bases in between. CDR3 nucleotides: TGTGCCAGCTCAAAAAATGGAAAGGATAATTCACCCCTCCACTTT. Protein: CASSKNGKDNSPLHF.

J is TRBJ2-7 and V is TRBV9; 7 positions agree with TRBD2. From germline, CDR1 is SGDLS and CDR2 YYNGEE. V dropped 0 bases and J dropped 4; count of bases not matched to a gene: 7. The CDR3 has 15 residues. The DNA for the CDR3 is TGTGCCAGCAGCGTAGAGGCTAGCGGACTTTACGAGCAGTACTTC. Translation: CASSVEASGLYEQYF.

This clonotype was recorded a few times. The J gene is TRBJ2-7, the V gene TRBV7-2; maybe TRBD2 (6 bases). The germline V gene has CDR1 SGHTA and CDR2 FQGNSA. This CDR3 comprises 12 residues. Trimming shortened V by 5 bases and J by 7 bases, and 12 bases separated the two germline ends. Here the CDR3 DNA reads TGTGCCAGCAGCCCGGGACTCCCAGAGCAGTACTTC. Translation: CASSPGLPEQYF.

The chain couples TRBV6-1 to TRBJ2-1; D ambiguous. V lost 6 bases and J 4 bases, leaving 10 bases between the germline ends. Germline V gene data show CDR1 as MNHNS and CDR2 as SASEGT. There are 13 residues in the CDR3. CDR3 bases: TGTGCCAGCAGAACAGACCAGTACAATGAGCAGTTCTTC. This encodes CASRTDQYNEQFF.

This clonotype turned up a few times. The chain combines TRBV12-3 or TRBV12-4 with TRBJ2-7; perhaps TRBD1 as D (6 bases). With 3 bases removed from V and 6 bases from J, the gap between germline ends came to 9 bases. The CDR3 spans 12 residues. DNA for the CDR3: TGTGCCAGCAGTTTTGGGGGCGCCGAGCAGTACTTC. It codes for CASSFGGAEQYF.

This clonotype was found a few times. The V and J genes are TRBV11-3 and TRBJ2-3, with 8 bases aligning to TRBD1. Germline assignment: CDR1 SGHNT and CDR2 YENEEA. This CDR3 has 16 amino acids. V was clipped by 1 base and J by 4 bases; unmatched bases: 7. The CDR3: CASSLGAGGSADTQYF. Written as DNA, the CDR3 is TGTGCCAGCAGCTTAGGTGCAGGGGGCTCAGCAGATACGCAGTATTTT.

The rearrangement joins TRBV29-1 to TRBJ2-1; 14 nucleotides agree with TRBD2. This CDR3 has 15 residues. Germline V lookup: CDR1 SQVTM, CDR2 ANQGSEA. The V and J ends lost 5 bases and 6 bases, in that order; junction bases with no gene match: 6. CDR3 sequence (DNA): TGCAGCGTTACCCCGGGACTAGCGGGAGTCAATGAGCAGTTCTTC. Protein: CSVTPGLAGVNEQFF.

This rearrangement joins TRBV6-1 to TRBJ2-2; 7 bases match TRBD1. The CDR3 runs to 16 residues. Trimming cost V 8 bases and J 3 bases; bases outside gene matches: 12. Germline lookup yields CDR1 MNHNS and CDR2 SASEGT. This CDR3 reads CASAGTARSYTGELFF. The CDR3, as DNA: TGTGCCAGCGCAGGGACAGCAAGAAGTTACACCGGGGAGCTGTTTTTT.

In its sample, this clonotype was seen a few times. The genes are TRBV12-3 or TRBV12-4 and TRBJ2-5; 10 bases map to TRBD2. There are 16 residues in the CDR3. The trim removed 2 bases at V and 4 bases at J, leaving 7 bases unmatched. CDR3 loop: CASSLLRAGGLETQYF. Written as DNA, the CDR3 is TGTGCCAGCAGTTTATTGCGAGCGGGAGGGTTAGAGACCCAGTACTTC.

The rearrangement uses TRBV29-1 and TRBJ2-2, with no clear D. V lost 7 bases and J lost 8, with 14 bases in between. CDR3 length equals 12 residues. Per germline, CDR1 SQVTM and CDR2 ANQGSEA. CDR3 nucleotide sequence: TGCAGCGCTCCGGACCTAGTGGGGGAGCTGTTTTTT. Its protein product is CSAPDLVGELFF.

This chain's CDR3 is CSVEGPTSGVPDTQYF. Here the CDR3 DNA reads TGCAGCGTTGAAGGCCCGACTAGCGGGGTGCCAGATACGCAGTATTTT. The chain uses TRBV29-1 and TRBJ2-3; TRBD2 matches at 11 bases. V shed 1 base and J 4 bases; nucleotides not matched to a gene: 7. This CDR3 spans 16 amino acids. Germline V gives CDR1 SQVTM, CDR2 ANQGSEA.